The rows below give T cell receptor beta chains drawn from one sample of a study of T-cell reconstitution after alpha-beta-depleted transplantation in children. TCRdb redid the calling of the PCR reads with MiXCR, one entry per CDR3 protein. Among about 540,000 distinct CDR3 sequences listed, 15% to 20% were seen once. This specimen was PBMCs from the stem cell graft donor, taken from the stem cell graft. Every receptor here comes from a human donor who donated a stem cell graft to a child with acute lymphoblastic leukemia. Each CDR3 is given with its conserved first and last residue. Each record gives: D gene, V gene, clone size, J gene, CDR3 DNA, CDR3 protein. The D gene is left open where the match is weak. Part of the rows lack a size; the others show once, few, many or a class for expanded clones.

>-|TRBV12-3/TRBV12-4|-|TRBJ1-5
TGTGCCAGCAGTTTAGCGCTAACGACGCCCCAGCATTTT
CASSLALTTPQHF
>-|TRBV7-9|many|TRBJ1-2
TGTGCCAGCAGCCAGAACAGGGGCTACACCTTC
CASSQNRGYTF
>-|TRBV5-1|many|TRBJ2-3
TGCGCCAGCAGCTCCGTGGGAGCGGCTAGCACAGATACGCAGTATTTT
CASSSVGAASTDTQYF
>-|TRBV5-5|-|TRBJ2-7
TGTGCCAGCAGCCCCCCCTCGGGGGAGCAGTACTTC
CASSPPSGEQYF
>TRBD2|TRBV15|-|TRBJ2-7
TGTGCCACCAGCAGCTTGACTAGCGGGGCCTACGAGCAGTACTTC
CATSSLTSGAYEQYF
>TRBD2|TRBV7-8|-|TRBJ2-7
TGTGCCAGCACCTCCTTCGGACTAGCGTCATCCTACGAGCAGTACTTC
CASTSFGLASSYEQYF
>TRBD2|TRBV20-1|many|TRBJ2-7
TGCAGTGCTAGAGTTCCTAGCGGGATCGAAGGGCAGTACTTC
CSARVPSGIEGQYF
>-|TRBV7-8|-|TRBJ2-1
TGTGCCAGCAGCCACGTAGATGAGCAGTTCTTC
CASSHVDEQFF
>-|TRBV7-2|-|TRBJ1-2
TGTGCCAGCAGCTTTCGACAGCCCTCTGGCTACACCTTC
CASSFRQPSGYTF
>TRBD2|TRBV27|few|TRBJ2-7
TGTGCCAGCAGTTTATCCCTAGCGGTTGCGAGCTCCTACGAGCAGTACTTC
CASSLSLAVASSYEQYF
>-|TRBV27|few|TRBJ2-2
TGTGCCAGCAGTCCGGATCCTGGACAGTGGGGAGAGGAGCTGTTTTTT
CASSPDPGQWGEELFF
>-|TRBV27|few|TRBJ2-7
TGTGCCAGCAGTTTTACGGTGGACTACGAGCAGTACTTC
CASSFTVDYEQYF
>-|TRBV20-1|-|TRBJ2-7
TGCTGTGCTAGAGGGACCACCGGACAGACATACTCCTACGAGCAGTACTTC
CCARGTTGQTYSYEQYF
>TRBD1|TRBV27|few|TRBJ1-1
TGTGCCAGCAGTTTATTTGTGGGGACAGGGGAGTTTAACATGAACACTGAAGCTTTCTTT
CASSLFVGTGEFNMNTEAFF
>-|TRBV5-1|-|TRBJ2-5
TGCGCCAGCAGCAACCACGGACACCAAGAGACCCAGTACTTC
CASSNHGHQETQYF